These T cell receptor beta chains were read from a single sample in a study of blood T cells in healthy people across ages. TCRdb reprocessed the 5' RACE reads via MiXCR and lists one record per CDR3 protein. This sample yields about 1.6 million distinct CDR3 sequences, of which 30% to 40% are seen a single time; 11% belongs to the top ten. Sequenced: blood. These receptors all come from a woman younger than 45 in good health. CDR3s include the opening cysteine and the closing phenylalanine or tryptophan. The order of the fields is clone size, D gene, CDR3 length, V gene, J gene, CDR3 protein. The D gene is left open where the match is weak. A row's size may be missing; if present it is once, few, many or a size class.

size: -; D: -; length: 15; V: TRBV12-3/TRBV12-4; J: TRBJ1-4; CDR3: CASSTPQDLNEKLFF
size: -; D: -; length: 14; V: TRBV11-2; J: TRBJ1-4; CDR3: CASSRDGPNEKLFF
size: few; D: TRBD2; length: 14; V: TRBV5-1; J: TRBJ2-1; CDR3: CASSFYGGAFEQFF
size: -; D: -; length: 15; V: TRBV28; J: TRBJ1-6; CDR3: CASISDGHYNSPLHF
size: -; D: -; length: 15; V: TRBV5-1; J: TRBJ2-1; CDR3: CASSLGGSVPNEQFF
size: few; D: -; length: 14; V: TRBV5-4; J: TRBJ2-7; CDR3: CATQRQDTSYEQYF
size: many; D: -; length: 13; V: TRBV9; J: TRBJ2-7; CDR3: CASSFSGGGEQYF
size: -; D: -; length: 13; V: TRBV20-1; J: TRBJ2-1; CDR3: CSARFPPNNEQFF
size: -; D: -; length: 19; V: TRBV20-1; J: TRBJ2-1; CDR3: CSARENGRSSARFYNEQFF
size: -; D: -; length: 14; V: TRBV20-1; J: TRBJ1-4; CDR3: CSAPSWGGAEKLFF
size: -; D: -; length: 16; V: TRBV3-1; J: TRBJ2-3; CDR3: CASSQGQDSARDTQYF
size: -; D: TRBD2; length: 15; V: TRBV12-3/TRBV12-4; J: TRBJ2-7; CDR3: CASSLRKLAGVEQYF
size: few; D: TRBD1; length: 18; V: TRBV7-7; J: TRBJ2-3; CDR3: CASSFRTGVVGSTDTQYF
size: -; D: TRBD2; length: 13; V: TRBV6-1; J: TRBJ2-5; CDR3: CAGSRDYQETQYF
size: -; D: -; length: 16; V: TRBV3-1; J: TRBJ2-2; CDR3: CASSQASTVNTGELFF